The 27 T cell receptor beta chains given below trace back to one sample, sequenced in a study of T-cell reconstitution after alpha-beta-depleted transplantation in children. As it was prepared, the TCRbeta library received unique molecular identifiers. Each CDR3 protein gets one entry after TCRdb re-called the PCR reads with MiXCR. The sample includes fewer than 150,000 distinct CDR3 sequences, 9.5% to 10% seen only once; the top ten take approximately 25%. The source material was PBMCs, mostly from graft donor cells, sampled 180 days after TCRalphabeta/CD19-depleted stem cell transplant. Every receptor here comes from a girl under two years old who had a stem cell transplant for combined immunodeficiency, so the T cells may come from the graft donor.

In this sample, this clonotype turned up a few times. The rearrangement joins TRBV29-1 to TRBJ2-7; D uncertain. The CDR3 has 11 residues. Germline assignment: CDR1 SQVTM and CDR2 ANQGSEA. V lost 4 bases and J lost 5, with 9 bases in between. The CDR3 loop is CSVVGIHEQYF. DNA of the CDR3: TGCAGCGTTGTGGGGATTCACGAGCAGTACTTC.

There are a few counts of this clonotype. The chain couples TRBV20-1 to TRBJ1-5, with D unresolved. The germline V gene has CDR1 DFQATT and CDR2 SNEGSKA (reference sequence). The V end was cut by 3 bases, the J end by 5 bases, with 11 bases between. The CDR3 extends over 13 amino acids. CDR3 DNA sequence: TGCAGTGCTAGCCCAGCCCCGTATCAGCCCCAGCATTTT. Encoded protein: CSASPAPYQPQHF.

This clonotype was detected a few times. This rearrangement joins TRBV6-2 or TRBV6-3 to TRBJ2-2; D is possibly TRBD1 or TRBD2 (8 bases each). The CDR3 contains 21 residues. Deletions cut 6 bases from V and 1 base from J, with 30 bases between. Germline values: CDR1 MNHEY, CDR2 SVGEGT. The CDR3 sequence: CASRPDRVGLLAGLNTGELFF. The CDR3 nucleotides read TGTGCCAGCAGACCGGACAGGGTTGGGCTTCTAGCGGGTTTGAACACCGGGGAGCTGTTTTTT.

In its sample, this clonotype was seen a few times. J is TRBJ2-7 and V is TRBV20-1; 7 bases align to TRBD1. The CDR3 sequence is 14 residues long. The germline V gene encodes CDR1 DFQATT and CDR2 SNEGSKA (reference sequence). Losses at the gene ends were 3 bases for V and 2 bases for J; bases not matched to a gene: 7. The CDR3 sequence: CSARKTGITYEQYF. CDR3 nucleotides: TGCAGTGCTAGGAAGACAGGGATAACCTACGAGCAGTACTTC.

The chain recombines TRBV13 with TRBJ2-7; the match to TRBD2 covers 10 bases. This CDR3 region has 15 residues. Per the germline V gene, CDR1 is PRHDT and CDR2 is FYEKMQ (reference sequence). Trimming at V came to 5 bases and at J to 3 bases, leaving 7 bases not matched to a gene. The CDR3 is CASSAASGGLYEQYF. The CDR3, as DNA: TGTGCCAGCAGCGCGGCTAGCGGGGGCCTCTACGAGCAGTACTTC.

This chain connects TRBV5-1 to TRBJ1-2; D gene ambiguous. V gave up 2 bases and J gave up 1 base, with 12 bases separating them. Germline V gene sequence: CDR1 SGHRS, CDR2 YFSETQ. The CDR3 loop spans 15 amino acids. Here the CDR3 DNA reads TGCGCCAGCAGCTTCGGGCATACCCTTAACTATGGCTACACCTTC. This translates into CASSFGHTLNYGYTF.

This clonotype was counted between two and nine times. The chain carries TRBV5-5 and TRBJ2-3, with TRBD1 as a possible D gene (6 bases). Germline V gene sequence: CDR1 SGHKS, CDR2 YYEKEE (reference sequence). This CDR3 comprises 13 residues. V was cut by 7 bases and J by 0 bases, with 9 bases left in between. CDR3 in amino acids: CASRTASTDTQYF. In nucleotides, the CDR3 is TGTGCCAGCCGGACAGCTAGCACAGATACGCAGTATTTT.

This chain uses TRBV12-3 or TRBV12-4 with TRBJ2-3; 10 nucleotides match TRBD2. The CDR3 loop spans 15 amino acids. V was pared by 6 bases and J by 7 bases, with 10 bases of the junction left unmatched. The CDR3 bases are TGTGCCAGCAGCGTTACTAGCGGGGATCCTTATACGCAGTATTTT. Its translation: CASSVTSGDPYTQYF.

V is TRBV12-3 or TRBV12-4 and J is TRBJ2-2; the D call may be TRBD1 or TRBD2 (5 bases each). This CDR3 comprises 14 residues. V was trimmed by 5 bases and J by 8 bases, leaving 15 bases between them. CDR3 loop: CASSPAGSSGELFF. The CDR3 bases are TGTGCCAGCAGTCCCGCAGGGAGTTCAGGGGAGCTGTTTTTT.

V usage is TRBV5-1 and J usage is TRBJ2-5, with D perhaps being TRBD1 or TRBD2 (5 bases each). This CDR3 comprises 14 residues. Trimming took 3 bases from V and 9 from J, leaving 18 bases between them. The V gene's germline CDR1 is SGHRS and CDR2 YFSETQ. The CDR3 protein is CASSYPSDPGPQYF. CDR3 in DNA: TGCGCCAGCAGCTACCCGAGTGATCCGGGACCCCAGTACTTC.

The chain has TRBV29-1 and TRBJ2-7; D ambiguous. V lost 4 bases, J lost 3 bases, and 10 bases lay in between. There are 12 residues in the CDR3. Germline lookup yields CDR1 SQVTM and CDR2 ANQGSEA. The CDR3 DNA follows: TGCAGCGTTGCTAGAAACAGCTACGAGCAGTACTTC. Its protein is CSVARNSYEQYF.

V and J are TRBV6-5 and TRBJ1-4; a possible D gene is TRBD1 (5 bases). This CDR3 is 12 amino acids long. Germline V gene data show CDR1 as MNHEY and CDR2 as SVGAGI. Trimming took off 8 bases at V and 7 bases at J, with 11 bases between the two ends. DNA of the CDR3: TGTGCCAGCGGACATTCGGGTGAAAAACTGTTTTTT. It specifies CASGHSGEKLFF.

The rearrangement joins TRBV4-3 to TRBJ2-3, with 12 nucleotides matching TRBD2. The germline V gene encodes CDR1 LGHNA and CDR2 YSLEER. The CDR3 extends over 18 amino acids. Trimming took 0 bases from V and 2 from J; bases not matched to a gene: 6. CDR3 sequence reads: CASSQEVGLAGYTDTQYF. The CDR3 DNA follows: TGCGCCAGCAGCCAAGAAGTTGGACTAGCGGGATACACAGATACGCAGTATTTT.

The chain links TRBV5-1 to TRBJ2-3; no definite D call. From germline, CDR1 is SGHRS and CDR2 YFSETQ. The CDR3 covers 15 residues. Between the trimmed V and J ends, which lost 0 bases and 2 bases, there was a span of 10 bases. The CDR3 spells CASSLEVGNTDTQYF. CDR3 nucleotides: TGCGCCAGCAGCTTGGAGGTGGGGAACACAGATACGCAGTATTTT.

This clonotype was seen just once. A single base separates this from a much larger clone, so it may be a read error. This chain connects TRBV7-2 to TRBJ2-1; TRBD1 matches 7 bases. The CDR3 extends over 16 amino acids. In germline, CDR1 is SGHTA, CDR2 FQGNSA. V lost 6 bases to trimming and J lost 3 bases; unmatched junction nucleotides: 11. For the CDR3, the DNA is TGTGCCAGCAGTCGAGAAGTAGGGACAGTCTACAATGAGCAGTTCTTC. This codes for CASSREVGTVYNEQFF.

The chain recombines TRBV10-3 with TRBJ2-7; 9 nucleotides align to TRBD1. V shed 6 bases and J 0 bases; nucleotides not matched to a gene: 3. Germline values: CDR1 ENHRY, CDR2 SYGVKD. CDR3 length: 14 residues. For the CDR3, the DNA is TGTGCCATCAGACCGACAGGGGGCTCCTACGAGCAGTACTTC. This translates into CAIRPTGGSYEQYF.

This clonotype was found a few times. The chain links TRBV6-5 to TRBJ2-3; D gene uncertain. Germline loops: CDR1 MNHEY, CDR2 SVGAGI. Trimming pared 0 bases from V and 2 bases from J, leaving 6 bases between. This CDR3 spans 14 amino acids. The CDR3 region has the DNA TGTGCCAGCAGTTACTCGCAGGCCACAGATACGCAGTATTTT. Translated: CASSYSQATDTQYF.

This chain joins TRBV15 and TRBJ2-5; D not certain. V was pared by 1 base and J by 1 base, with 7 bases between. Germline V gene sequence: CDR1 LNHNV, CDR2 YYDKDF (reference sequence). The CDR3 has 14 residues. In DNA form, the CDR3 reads TGTGCCACCAGCAGAGGAATAGCCCAAGAGACCCAGTACTTC. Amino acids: CATSRGIAQETQYF.

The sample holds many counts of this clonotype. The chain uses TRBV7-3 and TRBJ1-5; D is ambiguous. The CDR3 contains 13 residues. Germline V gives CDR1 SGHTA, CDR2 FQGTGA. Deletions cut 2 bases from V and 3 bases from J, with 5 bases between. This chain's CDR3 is CASSLEPNQPQHF. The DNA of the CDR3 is TGTGCCAGCAGCTTAGAGCCCAATCAGCCCCAGCATTTT.

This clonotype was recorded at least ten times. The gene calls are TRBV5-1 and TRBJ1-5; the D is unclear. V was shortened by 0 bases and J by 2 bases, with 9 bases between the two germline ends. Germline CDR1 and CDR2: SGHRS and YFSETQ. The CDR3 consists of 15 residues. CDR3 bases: TGCGCCAGCAGCTTGGAAGGTAGTGGCAATCAGCCCCAGCATTTT. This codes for CASSLEGSGNQPQHF.

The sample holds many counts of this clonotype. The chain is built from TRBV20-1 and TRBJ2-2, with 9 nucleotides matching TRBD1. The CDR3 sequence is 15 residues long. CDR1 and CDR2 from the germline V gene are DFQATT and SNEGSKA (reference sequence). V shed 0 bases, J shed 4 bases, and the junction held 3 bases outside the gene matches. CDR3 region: CSARDGGQGTGELFF. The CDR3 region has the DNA TGCAGTGCTAGAGATGGGGGACAGGGCACCGGGGAGCTGTTTTTT.

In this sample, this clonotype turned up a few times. Here the CDR3 DNA reads TGTGCCATCAGTAGCTATTCTAGCGGGAGCTACGAGCAGTACTTC. Its protein is CAISSYSSGSYEQYF. The V gene is TRBV10-3, the J gene TRBJ2-7; 10 bases fit TRBD2. J lost 3 bases, V lost 5 bases, and 7 bases had no gene match. Per the germline V gene, CDR1 is ENHRY and CDR2 is SYGVKD. The length of the CDR3 is 15 residues.

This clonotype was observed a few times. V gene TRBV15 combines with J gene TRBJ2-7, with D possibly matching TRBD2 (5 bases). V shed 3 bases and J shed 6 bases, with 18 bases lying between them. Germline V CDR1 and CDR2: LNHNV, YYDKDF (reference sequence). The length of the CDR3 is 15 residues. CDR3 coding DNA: TGTGCCACCAGCAGCGTCCGGGGTCTCCTGGGCGAGCAGTACTTC. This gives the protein CATSSVRGLLGEQYF.

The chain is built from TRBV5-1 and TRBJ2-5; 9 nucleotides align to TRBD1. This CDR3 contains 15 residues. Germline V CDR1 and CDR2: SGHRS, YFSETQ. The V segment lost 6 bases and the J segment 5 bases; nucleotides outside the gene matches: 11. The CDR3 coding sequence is TGCGCCAGCACCTGGACAGGGGCAGTATGGGAGACCCAGTACTTC. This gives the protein CASTWTGAVWETQYF. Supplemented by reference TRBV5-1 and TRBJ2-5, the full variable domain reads KAGVTQTPRYLIKTRGQQVTLSCSPISGHRSVSWYQQTPGQGLQFLFEYFSETQRNKGNFPGRFSGRQFSNSRSEMNVSTLELGDSALYLCASTWTGAVWETQYFGPGTRLLVL.

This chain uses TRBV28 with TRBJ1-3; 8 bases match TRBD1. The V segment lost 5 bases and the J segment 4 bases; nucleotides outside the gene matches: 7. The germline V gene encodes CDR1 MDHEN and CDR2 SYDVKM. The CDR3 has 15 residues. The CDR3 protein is CASSPRTGWGNTIYF. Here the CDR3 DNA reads TGTGCCAGCAGTCCACGGACAGGGTGGGGAAACACCATATATTTT. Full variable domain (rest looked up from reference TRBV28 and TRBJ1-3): DVKVTQSSRYLVKRTGEKVFLECVQDMDHENMFWYRQDPGLGLRLIYFSYDVKMKEKGDIPEGYSVSREKKERFSLILESASTNQTSMYLCASSPRTGWGNTIYFGEGSWLTVV.

The CDR3 DNA follows: TGTGCCAGCAGCTCCGCCCAGCGATATACGCAGTATTTT. The encoded protein is CASSSAQRYTQYF. The genes are TRBV7-2 and TRBJ2-3, with D unclear. This CDR3 has 13 residues. Germline V lookup: CDR1 SGHTA, CDR2 FQGNSA. V lost 4 bases and J lost 7, with 12 bases in between. Combining the CDR3 with reference TRBV7-2 and TRBJ2-3 gives the whole variable domain GAGVSQSPSNKVTEKGKDVELRCDPISGHTALYWYRQSLGQGLEFLIYFQGNSAPDKSGLPSDRFSAERTGGSVSTLTIQRTQQEDSAVYLCASSSAQRYTQYFGPGTRLTVL.

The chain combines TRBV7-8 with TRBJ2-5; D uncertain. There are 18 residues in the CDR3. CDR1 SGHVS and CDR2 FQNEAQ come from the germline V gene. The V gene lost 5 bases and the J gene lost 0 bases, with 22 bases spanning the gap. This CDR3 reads CASSPFGKGPRYQETQYF. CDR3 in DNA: TGTGCCAGCAGCCCCTTTGGGAAGGGTCCTCGGTACCAAGAGACCCAGTACTTC.